This paragraph reports one T cell receptor beta chain. Produced via immunoSEQ multiplex PCR; TCRdb's table is partial and in-frame only. The repertoire holds roughly 70,000 clones, with around 87% as singletons. The sample is drawn from a study of blood T cell repertoires in COVID-19. Across the study: Samples taken during acute and convalescent COVID-19 were collected in the United States, Italy and Spain.

This sequence originates from a man aged 45-65 years with active COVID-19. Sequences were obtained from peripheral blood.

The CDR3 DNA reads TGTGCCAGCAGACTGGCGGGGGGCAGGAGCTATGGCTACACCTTC. This codes for CASRLAGGRSYGYTF. The J gene is TRBJ1-2, the V gene TRBV5-8; tentatively, D is TRBD1 (6 bases). The CDR3 runs to 15 residues. V was shortened by 5 bases and J by 4 bases, with 18 bases between the two germline ends. Germline V gives CDR1 SGHTS, CDR2 YDEGEE.